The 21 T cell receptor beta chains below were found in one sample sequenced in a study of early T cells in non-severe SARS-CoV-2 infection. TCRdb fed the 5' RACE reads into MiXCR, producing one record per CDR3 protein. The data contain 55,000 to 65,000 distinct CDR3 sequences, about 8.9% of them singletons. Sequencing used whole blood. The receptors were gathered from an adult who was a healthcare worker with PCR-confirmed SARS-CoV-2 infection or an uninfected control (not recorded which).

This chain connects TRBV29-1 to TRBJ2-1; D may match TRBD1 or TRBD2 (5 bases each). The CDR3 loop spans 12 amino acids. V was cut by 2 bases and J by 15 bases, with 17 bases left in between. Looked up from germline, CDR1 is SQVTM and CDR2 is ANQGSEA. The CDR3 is CSVERDGRARFF. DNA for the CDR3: TGCAGCGTTGAAAGGGACGGAAGAGCTCGGTTCTTC.

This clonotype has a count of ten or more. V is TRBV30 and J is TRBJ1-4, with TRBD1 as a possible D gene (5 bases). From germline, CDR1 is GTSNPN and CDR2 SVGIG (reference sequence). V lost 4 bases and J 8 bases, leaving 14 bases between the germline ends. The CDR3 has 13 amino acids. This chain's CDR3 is CAWNGGVGEKLFF. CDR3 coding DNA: TGTGCCTGGAATGGAGGGGTAGGGGAAAAACTGTTTTTT.

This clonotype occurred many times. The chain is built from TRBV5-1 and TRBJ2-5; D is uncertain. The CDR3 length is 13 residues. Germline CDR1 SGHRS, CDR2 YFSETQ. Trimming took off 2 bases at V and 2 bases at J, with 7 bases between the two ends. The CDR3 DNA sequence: TGCGCCAGCAGCTTATACGGACAAGAGACCCAGTACTTC. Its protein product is CASSLYGQETQYF.

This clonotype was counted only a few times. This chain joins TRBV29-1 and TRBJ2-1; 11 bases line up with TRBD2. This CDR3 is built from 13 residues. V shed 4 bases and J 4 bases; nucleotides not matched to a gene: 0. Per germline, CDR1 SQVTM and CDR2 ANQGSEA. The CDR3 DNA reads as TGCAGCGTTGGGACTAGCGGGTACAATGAGCAGTTCTTC. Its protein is CSVGTSGYNEQFF.

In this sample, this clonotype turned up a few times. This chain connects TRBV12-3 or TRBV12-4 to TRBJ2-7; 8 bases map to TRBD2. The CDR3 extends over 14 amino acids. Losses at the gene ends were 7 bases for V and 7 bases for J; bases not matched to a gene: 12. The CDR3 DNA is TGTGCCAGCACCCAAGCGGGGGCTCCTCGGGAGCAGTACTTC. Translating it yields CASTQAGAPREQYF.

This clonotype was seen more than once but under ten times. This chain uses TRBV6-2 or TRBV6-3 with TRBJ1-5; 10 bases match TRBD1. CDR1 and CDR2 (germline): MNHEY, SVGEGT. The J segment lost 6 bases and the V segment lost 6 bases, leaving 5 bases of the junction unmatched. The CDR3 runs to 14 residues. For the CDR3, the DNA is TGTGCCAGCAGAAAGGACAGGGGGTTTCAGCCCCAGCATTTT. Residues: CASRKDRGFQPQHF.

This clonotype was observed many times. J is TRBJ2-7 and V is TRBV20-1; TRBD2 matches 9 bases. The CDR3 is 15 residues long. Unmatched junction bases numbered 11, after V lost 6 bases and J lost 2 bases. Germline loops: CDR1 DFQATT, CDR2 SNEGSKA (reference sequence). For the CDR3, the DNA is TGCAGTGCCCCCGAGGCTAGCGGGATCCCCTACGAGCAGTACTTC. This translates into CSAPEASGIPYEQYF.

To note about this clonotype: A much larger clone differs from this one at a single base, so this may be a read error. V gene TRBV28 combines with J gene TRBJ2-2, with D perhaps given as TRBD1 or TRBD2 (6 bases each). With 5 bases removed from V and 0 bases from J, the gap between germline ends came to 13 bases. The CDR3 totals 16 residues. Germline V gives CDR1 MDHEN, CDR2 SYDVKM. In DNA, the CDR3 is TGTGCCAGCAGTATCATAGGGGGGCCGAACACCGGGGAGCTGTTTTTT. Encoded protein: CASSIIGGPNTGELFF.

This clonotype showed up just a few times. The CDR3 region is CASSLDGRTSRTDTQYF. The CDR3 DNA follows: TGTGCCAGCAGCTTAGATGGACGGACAAGCCGCACAGATACGCAGTATTTT. The chain employs TRBV11-3 and TRBJ2-3, with D maybe TRBD1 (5 bases). The CDR3 totals 17 residues. V lost 0 bases, J lost 1 base, and 14 bases lay in between. Per germline, CDR1 SGHNT and CDR2 YENEEA.

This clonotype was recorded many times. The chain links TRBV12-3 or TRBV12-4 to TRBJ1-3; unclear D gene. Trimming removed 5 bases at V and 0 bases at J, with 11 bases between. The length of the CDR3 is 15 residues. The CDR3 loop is CASSPFWGSGNTIYF. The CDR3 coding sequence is TGTGCCAGCAGTCCTTTTTGGGGCTCTGGAAACACCATATATTTT.

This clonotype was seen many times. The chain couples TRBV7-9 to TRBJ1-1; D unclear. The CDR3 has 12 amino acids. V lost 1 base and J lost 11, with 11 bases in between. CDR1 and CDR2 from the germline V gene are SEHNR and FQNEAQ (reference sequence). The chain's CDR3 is CASSLGPRRAFF. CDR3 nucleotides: TGTGCCAGCAGCTTAGGTCCTCGTAGGGCTTTCTTT.

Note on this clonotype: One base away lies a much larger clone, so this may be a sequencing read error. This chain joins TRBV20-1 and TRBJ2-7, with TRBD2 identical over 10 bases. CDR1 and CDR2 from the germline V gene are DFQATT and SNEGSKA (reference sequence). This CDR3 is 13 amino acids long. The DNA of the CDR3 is TGCAGTGCTAGACGGACTAGCGGCTACGAGCAGTGCTTC. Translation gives CSARRTSGYEQCF.

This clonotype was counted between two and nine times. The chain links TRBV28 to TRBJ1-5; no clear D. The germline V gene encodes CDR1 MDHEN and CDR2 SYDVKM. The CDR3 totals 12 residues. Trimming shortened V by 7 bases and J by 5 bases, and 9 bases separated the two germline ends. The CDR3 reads CASTNRYQPQHF. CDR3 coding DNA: TGTGCCAGCACCAATCGTTATCAGCCCCAGCATTTT.

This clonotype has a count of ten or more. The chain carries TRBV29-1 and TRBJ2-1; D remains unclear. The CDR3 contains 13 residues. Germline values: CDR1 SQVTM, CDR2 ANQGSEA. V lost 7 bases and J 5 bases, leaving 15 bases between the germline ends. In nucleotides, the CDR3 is TGCAGCGCCCCGCGAAGACCGGACAATGAGCAGTTCTTC. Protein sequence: CSAPRRPDNEQFF.

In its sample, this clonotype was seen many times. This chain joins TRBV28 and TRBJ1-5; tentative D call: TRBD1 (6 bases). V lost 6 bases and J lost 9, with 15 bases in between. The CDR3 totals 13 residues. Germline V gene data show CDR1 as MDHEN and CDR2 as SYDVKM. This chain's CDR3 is CASRRTVARPQHF. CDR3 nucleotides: TGTGCCAGCAGGAGGACAGTTGCCCGGCCCCAGCATTTT.

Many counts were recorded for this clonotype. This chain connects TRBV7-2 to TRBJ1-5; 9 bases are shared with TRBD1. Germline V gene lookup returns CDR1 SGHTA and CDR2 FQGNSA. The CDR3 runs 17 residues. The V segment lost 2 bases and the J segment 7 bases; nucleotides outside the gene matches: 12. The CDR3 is CASSLLTGTGTGQPQHF. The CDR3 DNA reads TGTGCCAGCAGCTTATTGACCGGGACAGGGACGGGACAGCCCCAGCATTTT. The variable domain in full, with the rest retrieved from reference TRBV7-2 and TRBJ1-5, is GAGVSQSPSNKVTEKGKDVELRCDPISGHTALYWYRQSLGQGLEFLIYFQGNSAPDKSGLPSDRFSAERTGGSVSTLTIQRTQQEDSAVYLCASSLLTGTGTGQPQHFGDGTRLSIL.

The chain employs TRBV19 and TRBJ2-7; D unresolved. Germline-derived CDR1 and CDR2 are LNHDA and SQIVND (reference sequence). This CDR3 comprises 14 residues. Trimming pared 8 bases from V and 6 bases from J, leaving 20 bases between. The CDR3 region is CASGREGSVGEQYF. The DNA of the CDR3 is TGTGCCAGTGGAAGGGAAGGGTCGGTCGGCGAGCAGTACTTC.

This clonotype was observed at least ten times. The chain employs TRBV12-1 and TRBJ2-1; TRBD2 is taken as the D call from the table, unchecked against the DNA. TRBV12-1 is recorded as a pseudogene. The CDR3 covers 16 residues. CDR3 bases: TGTGCCAGCAGCTTCCGGACTAGCGGGGACTACAATGAGCAGTTCTTC. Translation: CASSFRTSGDYNEQFF.

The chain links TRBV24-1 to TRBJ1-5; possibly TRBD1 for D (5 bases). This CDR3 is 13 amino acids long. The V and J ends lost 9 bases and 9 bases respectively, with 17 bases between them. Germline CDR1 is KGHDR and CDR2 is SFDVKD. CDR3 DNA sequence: TGTGCCACCCAAAAGGGGAACGGCAGGCCCCAGCATTTT. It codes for CATQKGNGRPQHF.

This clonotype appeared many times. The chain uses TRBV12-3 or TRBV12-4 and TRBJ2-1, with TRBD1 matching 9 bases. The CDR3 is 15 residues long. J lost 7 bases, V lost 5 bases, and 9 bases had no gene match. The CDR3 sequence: CASSPGTGHGNEQFF. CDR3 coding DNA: TGTGCCAGCAGTCCTGGGACAGGGCACGGGAATGAGCAGTTCTTC.

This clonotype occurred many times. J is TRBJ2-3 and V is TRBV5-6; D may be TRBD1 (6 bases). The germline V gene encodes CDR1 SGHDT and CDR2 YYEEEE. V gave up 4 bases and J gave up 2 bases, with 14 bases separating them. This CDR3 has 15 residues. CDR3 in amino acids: CASSPEGGLTDTQYF. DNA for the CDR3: TGTGCCAGCAGCCCGGAAGGGGGTCTCACAGATACGCAGTATTTT.